This note documents a single T cell receptor (beta chain) sequence. The target antigen is unknown. The CDR3 length is 15 residues. The germline CDR1 and CDR2 sequences are SGHDT and YYEEEE. Trimming stripped 0 bases from V and 1 base from J, with 9 bases between. The data were produced by immunoSEQ multiplex PCR, yet TCRdb's version contains in-frame clones alone and is incomplete. The table has about 42,000 clones, roughly 86% seen once. The entry originates in a study of PD-L1 blockade in urothelial cancer. Broader study findings: Tumor-associated clones in blood expanded more at 3 weeks in durable-benefit patients.

This chain uses TRBV5-6 with TRBJ2-3, with D tentatively TRBD2 (6 bases). The sample in question was PBMCs, obtained around atezolizumab (anti-PD-L1) treatment. The TCR was taken from a man between 65 and 85 years old with urothelial cancer. CDR3 coding DNA: TGTGCCAGCAGCTTGGTTGCTAGCGGCACAGATACGCAGTATTTT. This sequence encodes CASSLVASGTDTQYF. Based on the CDR3 plus reference TRBV5-6 and TRBJ2-3, the full variable domain is DAGVTQSPTHLIKTRGQQVTLRCSPKSGHDTVSWYQQALGQGPQFIFQYYEEEERQRGNFPDRFSGHQFPNYSSELNVNALLLGDSALYLCASSLVASGTDTQYFGPGTRLTVL.